Included here is one T cell receptor beta chain sequence, with context. As yet, its antigen is unknown. The PCR contained 60 Vbeta and 13 Jbeta primers. Some clones are missing from TCRdb's copy, which holds only in-frame ones; the method was immunoSEQ multiplex PCR. The table shows 100,000 to 150,000 clones, with roughly 80% occurring only once. This sample was included in a study of cytomegalovirus exposure and HLA in healthy donors. Overall study results and limits: Some 17,000 TCR beta sequences were associated with HLA alleles at 0.05 false discovery rate in a later analysis. The study designated roughly 150 TCR beta chains cytomegalovirus-associated. When analyzed later, a missense DCLRE1C variant was found to be linked to TCR beta V- and J-gene trimming.

The germline V and J ends were trimmed by 3 bases and 5 bases, with 3 bases remaining between them. The CDR3 totals 11 residues. Germline-derived CDR1 and CDR2 are MNHNY and SVGAGI (reference sequence). The source of this sequence is a man younger than 35 in good health and CMV-seropositive. V gene TRBV6-6 combines with J gene TRBJ2-3; the D is unclear. The sample taken for sequencing was PBMCs. The CDR3 loop is CASSYIDTQYF. The CDR3 bases are TGTGCCAGCAGTTATATAGATACGCAGTATTTT.